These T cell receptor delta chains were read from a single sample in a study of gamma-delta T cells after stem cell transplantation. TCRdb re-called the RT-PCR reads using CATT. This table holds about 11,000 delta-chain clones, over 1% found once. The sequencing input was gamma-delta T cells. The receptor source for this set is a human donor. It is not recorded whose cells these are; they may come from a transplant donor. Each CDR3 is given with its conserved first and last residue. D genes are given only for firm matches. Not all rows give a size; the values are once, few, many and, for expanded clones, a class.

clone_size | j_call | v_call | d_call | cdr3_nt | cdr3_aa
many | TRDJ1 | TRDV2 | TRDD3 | TGTGCCTGTGACACGGTTCTGGGGGACCCTCTAAGGACCGATAAACTCATCTTT | CACDTVLGDPLRTDKLIF
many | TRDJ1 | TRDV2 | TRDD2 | TGTGCCTGTCGGGCCCTTCCTACGACTGGGGCTTTTTCACCTTACACCGATAAACTCATCTTT | CACRALPTTGAFSPYTDKLIF
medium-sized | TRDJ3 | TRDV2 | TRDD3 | TGTGCCTGTGACGCTATGGGGGATACCGGGGGCTCCTGGGACACCCGACAGATGTTTTTC | CACDAMGDTGGSWDTRQMFF
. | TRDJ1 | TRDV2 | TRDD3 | TGTGCCTGTGACCCCCTGGGGGATTCAAACACCGATAAACTCATCTTT | CACDPLGDSNTDKLIF
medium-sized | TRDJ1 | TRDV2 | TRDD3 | TGTGCCTGTGACACCGTTTTCTCCGATCCTGGGGATAAAAGTAAACTCATCTTT | CACDTVFSDPGDKSKLIF
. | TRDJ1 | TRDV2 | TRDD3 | TGTGCCTGTGACATTACTGGGGGCCGATCATCCGATAAACTCATCTTT | CACDITGGRSSDKLIF
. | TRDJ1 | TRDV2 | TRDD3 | TGTGCCTGTGATCTACTATCTGGGGGACACACCGATAAACTCATCTTT | CACDLLSGGHTDKLIF
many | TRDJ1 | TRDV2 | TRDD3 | TGTGCCTGTGACAGACTGGGGGACCCCGGGACCGATAAACTCATCTTT | CACDRLGDPGTDKLIF
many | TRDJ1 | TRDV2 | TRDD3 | TGTGCCTGTGACACACTGGGGGACCCTCCGTACACCGATAAACTCATCTTT | CACDTLGDPPYTDKLIF
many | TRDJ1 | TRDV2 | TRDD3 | TGTGCCTGTGACACAAGCTGGGGGATCCTCACCCCTATGAAGCGCACCGATAAACTCATCTTT | CACDTSWGILTPMKRTDKLIF
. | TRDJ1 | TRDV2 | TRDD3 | TGTGCCTGTGACACGGTACTGGGGGATACAAGGCCAGGTGTGGCCGATAAACTCATCTTT | CACDTVLGDTRPGVADKLIF
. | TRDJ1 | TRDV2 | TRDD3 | TGTGCCTGTGACACCGTGGGGGATACCGGCACCGATAAACTCATCTTT | CACDTVGDTGTDKLIF
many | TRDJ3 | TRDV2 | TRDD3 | TGTGCCTGTGACACCGCTGGGGGATACGATAGCTCCTGGGACACCCGACAGATGTTTTTC | CACDTAGGYDSSWDTRQMFF
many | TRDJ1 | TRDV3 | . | TGTGCCTTTAATACCCTCCTACGTTTTACCTTGGGAACCGATAAACTCATCTTT | CAFNTLLRFTLGTDKLIF
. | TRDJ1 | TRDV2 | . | TGTGCCTGTGACCCCGTCGACCTTGGGGGGGTTCCTTACACCGATAAACTCATCTTT | CACDPVDLGGVPYTDKLIF
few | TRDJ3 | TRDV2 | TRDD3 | TGTGCCTGTGACATGTACTTGGGGATACCCGACTCCTGGGACACCCGACAGATGTTTTTC | CACDMYLGIPDSWDTRQMFF
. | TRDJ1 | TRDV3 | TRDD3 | TGTGCCTCTAGGCCGCTTAATAGTCCTTCCTTCGGGTACTGGGGGACGAACACCGATAAACTCATCTTT | CASRPLNSPSFGYWGTNTDKLIF
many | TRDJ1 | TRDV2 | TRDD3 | TGTGCCTGTGACACTTTACTGGGGGATACGGGGTACACCGATAAACTCATCTTT | CACDTLLGDTGYTDKLIF
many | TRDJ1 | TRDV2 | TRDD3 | TGTGCCTGTGACACCGTCGCGGTGGATACGCACACCGATAAACTCATCTTT | CACDTVAVDTHTDKLIF
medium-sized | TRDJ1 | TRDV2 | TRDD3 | TGTGCCTGTGACATGCTGGGGGACGCAGATAAACTCATCTTT | CACDMLGDADKLIF
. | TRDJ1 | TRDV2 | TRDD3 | TGTGCCTGTGACACCCTGGGGGTCAACACCGATAAACTCATCTTT | CACDTLGVNTDKLIF
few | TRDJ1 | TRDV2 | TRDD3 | TGTGCCTGTGACGCCGTTGGGATACGGGTCGATAAACTCATCTTT | CACDAVGIRVDKLIF
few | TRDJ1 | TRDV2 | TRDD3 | TGTGCCTGTGGCACCGTCAATGGGGGATACGAGTTTCGGTACACCGATAAACTCATCTTT | CACGTVNGGYEFRYTDKLIF
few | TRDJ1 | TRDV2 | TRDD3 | TGTGCCTGTGACGATATTACTGGGGGATTCTACACCGATAAACTCATCTTT | CACDDITGGFYTDKLIF
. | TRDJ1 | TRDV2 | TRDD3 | TGTGCCTGTGACACCGTACTGGGGGATAGAAAACTTTTGGACGCCGATAAACTCATCTTT | CACDTVLGDRKLLDADKLIF
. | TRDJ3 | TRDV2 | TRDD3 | TGTGCCTGTGACACCTTACTGGGGGATACCTACTCCTGGGACACCCGACAGATGTTTTTC | CACDTLLGDTYSWDTRQMFF
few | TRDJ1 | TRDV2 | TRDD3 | TGTGCCTGTGACACCGTGGAACGTACTGGGGGATACGCTACCTACACCGATAAACTCATCTTT | CACDTVERTGGYATYTDKLIF
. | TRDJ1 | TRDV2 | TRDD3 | TGTGCCTGTGACACCGTGGGGGATACACCCGATAAACTCATCTTT | CACDTVGDTPDKLIF
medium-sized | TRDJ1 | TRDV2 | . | TGTGCCTGTGACGCCTGGGGACCCGCGACCGATAAACTCATCTTT | CACDAWGPATDKLIF
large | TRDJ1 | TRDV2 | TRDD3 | TGTGCCTGTGCCGCTCTCACTGGGGGATACGTTACCTACACCGATAAACTCATCTTT | CACAALTGGYVTYTDKLIF
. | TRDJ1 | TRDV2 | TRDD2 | TGTGCCTGTGATTCTACCTTTTCCTACACTACGGATAGTGGGGAGTATAAACTCATCTTT | CACDSTFSYTTDSGEYKLIF
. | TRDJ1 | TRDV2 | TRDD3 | TGTGCCTGTGACACCGTGGCCACTGGGGGATACGGGACGTACACCGATAAACTCATCTTT | CACDTVATGGYGTYTDKLIF
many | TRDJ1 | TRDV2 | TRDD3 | TGTGCCTGTGACACCGCTGGGGGATCCAAGTACACCGATAAACTCATCTTT | CACDTAGGSKYTDKLIF
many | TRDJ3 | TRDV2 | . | TGTGCCTGTGACACCGTACGGGATGCTTCCTGGGACACCCGACAGATGTTTTTC | CACDTVRDASWDTRQMFF
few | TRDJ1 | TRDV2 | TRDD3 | TGTGCCTGTGACACGGCCTTTCGGGGGGATAAGGCCCCTGGGACCGATAAACTCATCTTT | CACDTAFRGDKAPGTDKLIF
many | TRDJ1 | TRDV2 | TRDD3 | TGTGCCTGTGACCGACTGGGGGCCCAGTCGGCTAAACTCATCTTT | CACDRLGAQSAKLIF
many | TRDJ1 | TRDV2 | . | TGTGCCTGTGACACCGTTTCTCCACGTGGTTTGGGGGCCGCCACCGATAAACTCATCTTT | CACDTVSPRGLGAATDKLIF
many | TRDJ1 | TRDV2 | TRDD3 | TGTGCCTGTGACCGGGTACTGGGGACGTTCACCACCGATAAACTCATCTTT | CACDRVLGTFTTDKLIF
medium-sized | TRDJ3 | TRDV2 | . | TGTGCCTGTGACACCGTGCTGCCCAGCTCCTGGGACACCCGACAGATGTTTTTC | CACDTVLPSSWDTRQMFF
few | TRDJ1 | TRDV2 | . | TGTGCCTGTGACGCTATGGGGGGTCACGATAAACTCATCTTT | CACDAMGGHDKLIF
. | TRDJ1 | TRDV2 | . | TGTGCCTGTGACAGGCTCTTGGGGATCCACACCGATAAACTCATCTTT | CACDRLLGIHTDKLIF
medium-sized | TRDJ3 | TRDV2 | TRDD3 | TGTGCCTGTGACAGACTGGGGGATACGCGCCCACCCGGGGACACCCGACAGATGTTTTTC | CACDRLGDTRPPGDTRQMFF
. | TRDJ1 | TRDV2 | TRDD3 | TGTGCCTGTGACACCGTCGGGGGGATACGCGGGCTAAAACTCATCTTT | CACDTVGGIRGLKLIF
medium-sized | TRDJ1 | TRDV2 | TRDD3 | TGTGCCTGTGAGCGAATGGGGGATACCGATAAACTCATCTTT | CACERMGDTDKLIF
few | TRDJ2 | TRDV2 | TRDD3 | TGTGCCTGTGACACCGGGGGCCTACTGGGGGATAGTGTGGCTTTGACAGCACAACTCTTCTTT | CACDTGGLLGDSVALTAQLFF
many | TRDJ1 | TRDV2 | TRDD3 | TGTGCCTGTGACCCTTTACTGGGGGATACTGGCGGCGATAAACTCATCTTT | CACDPLLGDTGGDKLIF
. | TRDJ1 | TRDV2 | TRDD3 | TGTGCCTGTGACCTTACTGGGGGATACACCGATAAACTCATCTTT | CACDLTGGYTDKLIF
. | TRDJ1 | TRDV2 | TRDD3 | TGTGCCTGTGACACTGTGGAACTGGGGGACACCCAGTACACCGATAAACTCATCTTT | CACDTVELGDTQYTDKLIF
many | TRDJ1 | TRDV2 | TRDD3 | TGTGCCTGTGACCCACTGGGGGCTGACACCGATAAACTCATCTTT | CACDPLGADTDKLIF
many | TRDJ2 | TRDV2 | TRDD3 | TGTGCCTGTGACACCCTGGGGGATACCCCAGCACAACTCTTCTTT | CACDTLGDTPAQLFF
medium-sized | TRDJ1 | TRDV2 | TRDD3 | TGTGCCTGTGACACCGTACTGGGGGTTACCACATACACCGATAAACTCATCTTT | CACDTVLGVTTYTDKLIF
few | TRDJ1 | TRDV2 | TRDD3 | TGTGCCTGTGACCTACTGGGGGATACGCGCACCGATAAACTCATCTTT | CACDLLGDTRTDKLIF
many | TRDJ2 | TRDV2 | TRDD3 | TGTGCCTGTGACACCGTTAGAGGACTGGGGGAGCGGGTTCCGGCAGCACAACTCTTCTTT | CACDTVRGLGERVPAAQLFF
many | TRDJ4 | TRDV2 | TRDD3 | TGTGCCTGTGACACCGTAGTTACTGGGGGATACGGGCTTCCGGCCAGACCCCTGATCTTT | CACDTVVTGGYGLPARPLIF
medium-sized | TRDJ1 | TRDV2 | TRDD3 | TGTGCCTGTGACAGTGTCGACTGGGGGACACCTCCCGAGTACACCGATAAACTCATCTTT | CACDSVDWGTPPEYTDKLIF
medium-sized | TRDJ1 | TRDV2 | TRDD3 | TGTGCCTGTGACACGGTACTGGGGGATCCCTCGGGCGATAAACTCATCTTT | CACDTVLGDPSGDKLIF